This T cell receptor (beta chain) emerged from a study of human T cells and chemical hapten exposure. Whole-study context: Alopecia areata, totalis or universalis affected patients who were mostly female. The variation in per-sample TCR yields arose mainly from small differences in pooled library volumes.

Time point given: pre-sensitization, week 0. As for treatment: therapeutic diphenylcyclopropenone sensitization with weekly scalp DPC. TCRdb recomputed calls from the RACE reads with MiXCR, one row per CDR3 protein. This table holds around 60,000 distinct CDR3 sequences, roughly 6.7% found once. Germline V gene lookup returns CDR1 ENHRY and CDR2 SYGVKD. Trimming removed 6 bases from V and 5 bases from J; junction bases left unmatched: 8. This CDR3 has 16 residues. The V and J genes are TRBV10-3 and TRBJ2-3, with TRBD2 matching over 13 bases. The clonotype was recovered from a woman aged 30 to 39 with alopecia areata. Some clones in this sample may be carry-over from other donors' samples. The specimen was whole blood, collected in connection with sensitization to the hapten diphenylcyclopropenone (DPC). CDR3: CAISRTSGGLGDTQYF. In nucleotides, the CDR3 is TGTGCCATCAGCCGGACTAGCGGGGGACTTGGAGATACGCAGTATTTT.